The clone carrying this TCR beta chain was recorded a few times. What it recognizes is unknown. Sample time point: sample taken at primary tumor resection. The study sequenced unsorted whole RNA from tumor, nontumor lung or frozen PBMC. The donor population consisted of some 67 patients with untreated, early-stage non-small cell lung cancer. After removal of 9 bases from V and 8 bases from J, the junction contained 9 bases not matched to a gene. Per the germline V gene, CDR1 is SNHLY and CDR2 is FYNNEI. CDR3 size: 13 residues. The source of the sample is a study of spatial heterogeneity in lung cancer. For the study at large: Sequencing consistently turned up more beta-chain sequences than alpha-chain sequences. Study-level findings and limits: Relative to follow-up, resection was when ubiquitous expanded tumor TCRs appeared more in blood.

Unique molecular identifiers, one per molecule, were present on every TCR cDNA molecule. From the 5' RACE reads, TCRdb called clonotypes with MiXCR, one entry per CDR3 protein. The profile shows 24,000 or so distinct CDR3 sequences, just under 7% of them singletons. This TCR was sampled from a male donor with early-stage non-small cell lung cancer. The J gene is TRBJ1-4, the V gene TRBV2; 7 bases match TRBD1. This material consisted of PBMCs, taken at surgery. CDR3 in DNA: TGTGCCAGTAACAGGGGAACTCGAGAAAAACTGTTTTTT. Protein: CASNRGTREKLFF.